This entry is about one TCR beta chain. Antigen: not known. The germline V gene encodes CDR1 LGHNA and CDR2 YNFKEQ. The CDR3 runs 14 residues. Trimming at V came to 3 bases and at J to 2 bases, leaving 3 bases not matched to a gene. Presence of unique molecular identifiers characterized the TCR beta cDNA libraries. TCRdb re-called the PCR reads with MiXCR, one entry per CDR3 protein. Of a few hundred thousand distinct CDR3 sequences in the sample, approximately 42% were seen once. This sample was taken from a study of post-analysis software for immune sequencing data. Findings and caveats of the study: The five TRBV segments detected at higher frequency in patients than in controls included TRBV5-6, TRBV5-1 and TRBV20-1. Normalized Chao1 diversity was significantly lower in multiple sclerosis patients than in controls.

This TCR derives from a girl aged 2-10 years with multiple sclerosis. Sequenced: blood. The V and J genes are TRBV4-2 and TRBJ2-5; 7 bases align to TRBD1. Here the CDR3 DNA reads TGTGCCAGCAGCCAGCTACAGGGGCAAGAGACCCAGTACTTC. This encodes CASSQLQGQETQYF.